A single sample is the source of the 3 T cell receptor beta chains below, sequenced in a study of regulatory T cells in long-lasting Graves disease. Arm-PCR with iRepertoire HTBI primers amplified the CDR3 regions for these TCR beta libraries. Each CDR3 protein is one row after TCRdb ran MiXCR on the multiplex PCR reads. The repertoire includes some 250,000 distinct CDR3 sequences, about 20% of them detected once, and around 15% sits in the top ten. Time point indicated: newly diagnosed GD, antithyroid drugs for less than 3 months. The authors made the TCR library using RNA they extracted from PBMCs. The same data also went into a second study, on T cells in Graves' hyperthyroidism and ophthalmopathy.

The specimen was peripheral blood mononuclear cells (PBMCs), collected at new diagnosis, from a patient treated with antithyroid drugs. Receptors were obtained from a woman in her 30s with Graves disease.

This clonotype was counted at least ten times. The chain joins TRBV6-9 to TRBJ1-5; D may be TRBD1 (5 bases). Germline-derived CDR1 and CDR2 are MNHGY and SVAAGI. This CDR3 has 17 amino acids. V was cut by 3 bases and J by 2 bases, with 17 bases left in between. CDR3 in DNA: TGTGCCAGCAGTTACGCAACACGGGGACTTGGCAATCAGCCCCAGCATTTT. Amino acid sequence: CASSYATRGLGNQPQHF.

This clonotype was seen at least ten times. In nucleotides, the CDR3 is TGCAGTGCGGTGGGACAGGAAGCCTACGAGCAGTACTTC. It yields the protein CSAVGQEAYEQYF. The chain joins TRBV20-1 to TRBJ2-7, with 8 bases aligning to TRBD1. This CDR3 has 13 amino acids. V lost 6 bases and J lost 2; bases outside the gene matches: 6. Germline V gene lookup returns CDR1 DFQATT and CDR2 SNEGSKA (reference sequence).

The chain is built from TRBV3-1 and TRBJ2-1, with TRBD1 matching 8 bases. The CDR3 consists of 18 residues. V gave up 0 bases and J gave up 4 bases; unmatched junction bases: 11. Per germline, CDR1 LGHDT and CDR2 YNNKEL (reference sequence). The CDR3 nucleotides read TGTGCCAGCAGCCAAGAAATGGATGGACAGGGACGATACAATGAGCAGTTCTTC. Translating it yields CASSQEMDGQGRYNEQFF.